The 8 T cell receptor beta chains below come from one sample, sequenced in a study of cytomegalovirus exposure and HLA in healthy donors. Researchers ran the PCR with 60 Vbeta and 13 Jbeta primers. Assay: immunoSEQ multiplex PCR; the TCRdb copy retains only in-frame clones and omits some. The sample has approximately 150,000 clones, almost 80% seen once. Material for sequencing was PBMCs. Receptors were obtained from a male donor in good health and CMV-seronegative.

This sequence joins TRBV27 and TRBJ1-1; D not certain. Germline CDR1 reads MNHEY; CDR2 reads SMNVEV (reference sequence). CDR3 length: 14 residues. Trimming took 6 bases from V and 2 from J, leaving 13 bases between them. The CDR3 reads CASRPKTGNTEAFF. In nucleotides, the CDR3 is TGTGCCAGCAGACCTAAGACGGGAAACACTGAAGCTTTCTTT.

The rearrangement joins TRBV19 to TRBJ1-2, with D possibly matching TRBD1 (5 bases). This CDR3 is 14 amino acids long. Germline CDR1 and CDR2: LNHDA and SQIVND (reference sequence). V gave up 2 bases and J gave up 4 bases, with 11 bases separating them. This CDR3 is CASSIRQGAYGYTF. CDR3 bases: TGTGCCAGTAGTATACGGCAGGGTGCCTATGGCTACACCTTC. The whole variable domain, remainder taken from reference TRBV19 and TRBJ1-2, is DGGITQSPKYLFRKEGQNVTLSCEQNLNHDAMYWYRQDPGQGLRLIYYSQIVNDFQKGDIAEGYSVSREKKESFPLTVTSAQKNPTAFYLCASSIRQGAYGYTFGSGTRLTVV.

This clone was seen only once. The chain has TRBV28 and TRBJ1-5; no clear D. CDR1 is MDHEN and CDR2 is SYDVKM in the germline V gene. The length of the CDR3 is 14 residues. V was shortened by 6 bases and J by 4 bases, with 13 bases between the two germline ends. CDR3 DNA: TGTGCCAGCAGCACATTGGCCCGTAATCAGCCCCAGCATTTT. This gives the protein CASSTLARNQPQHF.

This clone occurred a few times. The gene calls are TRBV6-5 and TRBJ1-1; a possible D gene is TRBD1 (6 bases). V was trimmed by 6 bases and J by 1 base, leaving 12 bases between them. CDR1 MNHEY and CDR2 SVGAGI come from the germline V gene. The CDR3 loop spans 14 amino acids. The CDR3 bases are TGTGCCAGCAGACCCGGACAGACGAACACTGAAGCTTTCTTT. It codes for CASRPGQTNTEAFF.

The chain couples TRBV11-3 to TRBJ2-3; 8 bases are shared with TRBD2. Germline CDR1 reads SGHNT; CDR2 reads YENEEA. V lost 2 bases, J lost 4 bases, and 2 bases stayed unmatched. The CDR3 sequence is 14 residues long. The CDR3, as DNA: TGTGCCAGCAGCTTATCGGGGGGGGCAGATACGCAGTATTTT. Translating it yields CASSLSGGADTQYF.

The CDR3 nucleotides read TGTGCCATCAGTGAGTCGAAACACGCAAACATTCAGTACTTC. This translates into CAISESKHANIQYF. This chain uses TRBV10-3 with TRBJ2-4; D unclear. Trimming pared 0 bases from V and 6 bases from J, leaving 9 bases between. The length of the CDR3 is 14 residues. In germline, CDR1 is ENHRY, CDR2 SYGVKD.

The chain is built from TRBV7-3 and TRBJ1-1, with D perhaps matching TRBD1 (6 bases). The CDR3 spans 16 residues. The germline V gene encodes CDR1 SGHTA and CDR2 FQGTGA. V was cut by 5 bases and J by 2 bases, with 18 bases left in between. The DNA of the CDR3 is TGTGCCAGCAGCAAAACAGGGCTAACACCCAACACTGAAGCTTTCTTT. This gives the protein CASSKTGLTPNTEAFF.

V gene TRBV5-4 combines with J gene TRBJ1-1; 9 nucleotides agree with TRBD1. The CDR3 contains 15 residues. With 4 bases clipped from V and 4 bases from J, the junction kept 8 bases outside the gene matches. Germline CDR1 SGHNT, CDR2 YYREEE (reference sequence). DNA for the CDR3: TGTGCCAGCAGCCCAACAGGGGGCGCGAGCACTGAAGCTTTCTTT. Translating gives CASSPTGGASTEAFF. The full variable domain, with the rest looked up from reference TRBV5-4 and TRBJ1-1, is ETGVTQSPTHLIKTRGQQVTLRCSSQSGHNTVSWYQQALGQGPQFIFQYYREEENGRGNFPPRFSGLQFPNYSSELNVNALELDDSALYLCASSPTGGASTEAFFGQGTRLTVV.